This entry is about one T cell receptor beta chain. CDR3 length: 14 residues. The V and J ends lost 3 bases and 2 bases respectively, with 8 bases between them. The germline CDR1 and CDR2 sequences are SGHTA and FQGNSA. The entry originates in a study of control samples from healthy donors and cancer patients. Here immunoSEQ multiplex PCR was the method, and the copy in TCRdb shows in-frame clones only, minus some. The data hold 150,000 to 200,000 clones, with 90% to 95% observed a single time. This TCR came from a woman under 30 in good health. V is TRBV7-2 and J is TRBJ1-3, with D hard to call. The sequencing sample was made of blood. The CDR3 nucleotides read TGTGCCAGCAGCTTCAGGTCCGCTGGAAACACCATATATTTT. Its translation is CASSFRSAGNTIYF.